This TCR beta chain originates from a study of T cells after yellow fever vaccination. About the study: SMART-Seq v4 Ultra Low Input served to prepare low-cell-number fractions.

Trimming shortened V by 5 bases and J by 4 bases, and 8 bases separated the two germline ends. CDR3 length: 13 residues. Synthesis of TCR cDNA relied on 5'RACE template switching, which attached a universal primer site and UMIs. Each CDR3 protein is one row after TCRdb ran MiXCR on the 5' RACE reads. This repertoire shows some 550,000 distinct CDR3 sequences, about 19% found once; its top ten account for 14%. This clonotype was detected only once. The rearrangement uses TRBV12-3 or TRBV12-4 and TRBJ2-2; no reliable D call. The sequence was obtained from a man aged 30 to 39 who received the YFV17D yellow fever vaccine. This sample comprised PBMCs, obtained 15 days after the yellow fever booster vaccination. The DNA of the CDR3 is TGTGCCAGCAGTACGGACGGCACCGGGGAGCTGTTTTTT. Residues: CASSTDGTGELFF.